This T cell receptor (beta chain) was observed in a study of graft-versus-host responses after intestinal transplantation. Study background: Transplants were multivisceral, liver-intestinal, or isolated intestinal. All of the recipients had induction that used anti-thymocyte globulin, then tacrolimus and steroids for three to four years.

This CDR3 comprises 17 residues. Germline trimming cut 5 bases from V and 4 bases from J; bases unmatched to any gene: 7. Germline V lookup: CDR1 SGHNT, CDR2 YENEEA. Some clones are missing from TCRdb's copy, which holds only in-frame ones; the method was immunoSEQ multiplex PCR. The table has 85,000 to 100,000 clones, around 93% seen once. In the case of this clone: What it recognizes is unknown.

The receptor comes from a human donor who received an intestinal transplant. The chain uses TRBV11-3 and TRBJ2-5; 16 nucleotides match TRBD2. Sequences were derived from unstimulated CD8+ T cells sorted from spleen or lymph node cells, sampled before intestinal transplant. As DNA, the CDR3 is TGTGCCAGCAGCCTTGGGACTAGCGGGGGGGCCATAGAGACCCAGTACTTC. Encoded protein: CASSLGTSGGAIETQYF.